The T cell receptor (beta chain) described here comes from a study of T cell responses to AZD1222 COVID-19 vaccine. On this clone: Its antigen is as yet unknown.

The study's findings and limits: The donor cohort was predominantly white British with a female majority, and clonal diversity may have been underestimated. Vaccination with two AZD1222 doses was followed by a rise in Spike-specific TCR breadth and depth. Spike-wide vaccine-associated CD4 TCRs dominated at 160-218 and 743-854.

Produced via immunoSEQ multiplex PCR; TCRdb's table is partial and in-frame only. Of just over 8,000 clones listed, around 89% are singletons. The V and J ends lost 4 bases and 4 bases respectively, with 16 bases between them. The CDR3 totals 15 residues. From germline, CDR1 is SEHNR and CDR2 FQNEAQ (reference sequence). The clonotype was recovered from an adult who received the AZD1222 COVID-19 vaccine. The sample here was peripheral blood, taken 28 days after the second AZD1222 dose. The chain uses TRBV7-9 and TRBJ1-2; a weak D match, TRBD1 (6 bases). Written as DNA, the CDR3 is TGTGCCAGCAGCTCGACCCCAGGGGAGATCTATGGCTACACCTTC. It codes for CASSSTPGEIYGYTF.